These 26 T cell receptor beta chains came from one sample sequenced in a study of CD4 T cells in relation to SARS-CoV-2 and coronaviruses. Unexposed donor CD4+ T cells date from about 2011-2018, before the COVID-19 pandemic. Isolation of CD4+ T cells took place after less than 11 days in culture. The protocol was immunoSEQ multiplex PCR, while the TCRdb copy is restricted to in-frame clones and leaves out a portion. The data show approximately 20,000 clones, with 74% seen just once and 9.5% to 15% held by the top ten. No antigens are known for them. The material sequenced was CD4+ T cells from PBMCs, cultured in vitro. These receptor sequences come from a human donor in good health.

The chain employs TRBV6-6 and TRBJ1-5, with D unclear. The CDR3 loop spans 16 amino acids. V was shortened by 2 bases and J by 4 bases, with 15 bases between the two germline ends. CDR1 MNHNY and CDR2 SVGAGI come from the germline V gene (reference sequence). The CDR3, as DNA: TGTGCCAGCAGTTACCAGGAGGTCTTAGAGAATCAGCCCCAGCATTTT. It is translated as CASSYQEVLENQPQHF.

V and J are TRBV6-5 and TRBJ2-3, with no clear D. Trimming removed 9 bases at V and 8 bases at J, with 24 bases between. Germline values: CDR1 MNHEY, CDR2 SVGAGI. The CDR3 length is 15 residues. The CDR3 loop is CASTGSTEPAGTQYF. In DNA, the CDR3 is TGTGCCAGTACCGGAAGTACCGAGCCGGCAGGTACGCAGTATTTT.

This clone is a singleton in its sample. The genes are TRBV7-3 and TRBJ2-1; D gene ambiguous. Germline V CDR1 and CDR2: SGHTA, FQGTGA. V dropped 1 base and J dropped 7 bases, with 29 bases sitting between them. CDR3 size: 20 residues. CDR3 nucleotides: TGTGCCAGCAGCTTAAGGGAACCCGCGGCTTGGCGGCTAAATTCAAATGAGCAGTTCTTC. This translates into CASSLREPAAWRLNSNEQFF.

DNA of the CDR3: TGTGCCACCAGTGAGGCACTAGCGGGAGTAGAGACCCAGTACTTC. Encoded protein: CATSEALAGVETQYF. The chain uses TRBV24-1 and TRBJ2-5; TRBD2 aligns across 11 bases. V trimming: 4 bases; J trimming: 4 bases; junction bases outside the gene matches: 4. The CDR3 runs to 15 residues. Germline V CDR1 and CDR2: KGHDR, SFDVKD.

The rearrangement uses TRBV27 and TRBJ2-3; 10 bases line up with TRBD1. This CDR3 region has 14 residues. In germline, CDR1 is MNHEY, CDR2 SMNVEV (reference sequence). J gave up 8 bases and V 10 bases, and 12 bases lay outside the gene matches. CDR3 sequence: CAIKKPGQGRTQYF. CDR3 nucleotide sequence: TGTGCCATTAAAAAACCGGGACAGGGGCGTACGCAGTATTTT.

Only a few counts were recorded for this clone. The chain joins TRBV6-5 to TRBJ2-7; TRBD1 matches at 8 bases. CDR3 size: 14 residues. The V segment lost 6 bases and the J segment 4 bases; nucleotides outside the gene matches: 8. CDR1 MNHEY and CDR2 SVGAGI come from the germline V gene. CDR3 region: CASSSDDRGYEQYF. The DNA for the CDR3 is TGTGCCAGCAGCTCGGACGACAGGGGATACGAGCAGTACTTC.

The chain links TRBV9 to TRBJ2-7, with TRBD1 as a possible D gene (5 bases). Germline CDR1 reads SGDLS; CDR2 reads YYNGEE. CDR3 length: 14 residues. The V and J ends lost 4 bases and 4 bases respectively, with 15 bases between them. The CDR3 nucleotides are TGTGCCAGCAGCCCCCTCCTGGGGCGATACGAGCAGTACTTC. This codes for CASSPLLGRYEQYF.

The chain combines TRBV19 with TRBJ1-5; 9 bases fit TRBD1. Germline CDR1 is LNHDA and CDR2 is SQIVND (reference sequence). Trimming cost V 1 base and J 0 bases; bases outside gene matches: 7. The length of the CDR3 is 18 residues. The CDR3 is CASSIGGTGSYSNQPQHF. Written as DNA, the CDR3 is TGTGCCAGTAGTATAGGCGGGACAGGGAGTTATAGCAATCAGCCCCAGCATTTT.

CDR3 DNA sequence: TGCAGCGTCGAGGGACTAGCGGGAGAGACCCAGTACTTC. This sequence encodes CSVEGLAGETQYF. The V call is TRBV29-1, the J call TRBJ2-5; 12 nucleotides match TRBD2. Germline V CDR1 and CDR2: SQVTM, ANQGSEA. V dropped 6 bases and J dropped 4; count of bases not matched to a gene: 3. This CDR3 is 13 amino acids long.

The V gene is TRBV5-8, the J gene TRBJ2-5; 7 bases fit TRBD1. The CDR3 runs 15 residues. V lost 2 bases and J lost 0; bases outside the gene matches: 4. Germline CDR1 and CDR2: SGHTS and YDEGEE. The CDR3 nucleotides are TGTGCCAGCAGCTTAGAGGGACAGTACCAAGAGACCCAGTACTTC. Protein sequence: CASSLEGQYQETQYF.

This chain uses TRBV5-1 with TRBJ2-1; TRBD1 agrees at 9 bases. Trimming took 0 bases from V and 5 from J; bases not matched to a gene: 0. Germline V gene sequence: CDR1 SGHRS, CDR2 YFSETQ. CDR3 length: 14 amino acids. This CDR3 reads CASSLGTGDNEQFF. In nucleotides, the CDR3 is TGCGCCAGCAGCTTGGGGACAGGGGACAATGAGCAGTTCTTC.

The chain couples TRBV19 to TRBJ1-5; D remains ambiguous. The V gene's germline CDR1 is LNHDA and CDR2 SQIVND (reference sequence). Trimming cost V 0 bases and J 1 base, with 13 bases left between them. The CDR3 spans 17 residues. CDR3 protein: CASSIDLVSGSNQPQHF. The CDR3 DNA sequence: TGTGCCAGTAGTATAGATCTCGTCTCCGGAAGCAATCAGCCCCAGCATTTT.

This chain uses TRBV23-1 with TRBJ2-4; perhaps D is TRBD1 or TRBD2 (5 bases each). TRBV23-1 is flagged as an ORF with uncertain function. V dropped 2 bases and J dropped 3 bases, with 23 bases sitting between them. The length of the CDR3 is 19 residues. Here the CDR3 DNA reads TGCGCCAGCAGTCAACTCAGCTCGTATGGGGGTTCGGTCAAAAACATTCAGTACTTC. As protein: CASSQLSSYGGSVKNIQYF.

This CDR3 reads CASSLVGRGRENYGYTF. CDR3 coding DNA: TGTGCCAGCAGCTTAGTGGGCAGGGGGCGCGAGAACTATGGCTACACCTTC. The J gene is TRBJ1-2, the V gene TRBV7-8; the match to TRBD1 covers 8 bases. The CDR3 loop spans 17 amino acids. The germline gives CDR1 SGHVS, CDR2 FQNEAQ. The ends lost 1 base at V and 2 bases at J; junction bases unmatched: 9.

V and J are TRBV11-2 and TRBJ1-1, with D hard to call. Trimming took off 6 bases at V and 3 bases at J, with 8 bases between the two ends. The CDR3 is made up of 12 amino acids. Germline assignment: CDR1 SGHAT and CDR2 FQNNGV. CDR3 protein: CASRSEYTEAFF. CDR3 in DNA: TGTGCCAGCAGATCGGAATACACTGAAGCTTTCTTT.

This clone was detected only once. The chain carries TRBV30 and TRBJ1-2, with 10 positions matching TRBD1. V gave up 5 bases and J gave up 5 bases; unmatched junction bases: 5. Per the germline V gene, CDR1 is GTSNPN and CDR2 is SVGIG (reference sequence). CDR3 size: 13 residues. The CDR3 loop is CAWQRTGGYGYTF. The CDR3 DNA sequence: TGTGCCTGGCAGAGGACAGGGGGATATGGCTACACCTTC. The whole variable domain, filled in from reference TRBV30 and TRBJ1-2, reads SQTIHQWPATLVQPVGSPLSLECTVEGTSNPNLYWYRQAAGRGLQLLFYSVGIGQISSEVPQNLSASRPQDRQFILSSKKLLLSDSGFYLCAWQRTGGYGYTFGSGTRLTVV.

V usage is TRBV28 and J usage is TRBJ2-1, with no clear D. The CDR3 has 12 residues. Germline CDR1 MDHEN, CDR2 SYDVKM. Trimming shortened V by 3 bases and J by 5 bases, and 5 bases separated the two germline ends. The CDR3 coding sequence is TGTGCCAGCAGTTTGCTCAACAATGAGCAGTTCTTC. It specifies CASSLLNNEQFF.

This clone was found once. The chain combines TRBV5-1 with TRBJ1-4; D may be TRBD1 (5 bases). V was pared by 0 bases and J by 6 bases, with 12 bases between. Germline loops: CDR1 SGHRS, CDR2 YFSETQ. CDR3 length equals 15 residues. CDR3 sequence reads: CASSLAGRSDEKLFF. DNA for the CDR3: TGCGCCAGCAGCTTGGCAGGGAGATCGGATGAAAAACTGTTTTTT.

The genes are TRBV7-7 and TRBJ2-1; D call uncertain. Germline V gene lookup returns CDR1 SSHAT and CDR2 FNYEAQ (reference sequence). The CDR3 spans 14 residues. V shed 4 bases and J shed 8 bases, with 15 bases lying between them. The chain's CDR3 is CASSSTRASDEQFF. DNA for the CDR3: TGTGCCAGCAGCTCGACCCGGGCCTCGGATGAGCAGTTCTTC. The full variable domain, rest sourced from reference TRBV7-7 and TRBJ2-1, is GAGVSQSPRYKVTKRGQDVTLRCDPISSHATLYWYQQALGQGPEFLTYFNYEAQPDKSGLPSDRFSAERPEGSISTLTIQRTEQRDSAMYRCASSSTRASDEQFFGPGTRLTVL.

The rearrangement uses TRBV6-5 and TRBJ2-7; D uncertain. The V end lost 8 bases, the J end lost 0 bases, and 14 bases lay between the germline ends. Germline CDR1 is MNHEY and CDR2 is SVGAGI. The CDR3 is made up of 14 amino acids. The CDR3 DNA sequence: TGTGCCAGCCAAACCCTGGCATCCTCCTACGAGCAGTACTTC. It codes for CASQTLASSYEQYF.

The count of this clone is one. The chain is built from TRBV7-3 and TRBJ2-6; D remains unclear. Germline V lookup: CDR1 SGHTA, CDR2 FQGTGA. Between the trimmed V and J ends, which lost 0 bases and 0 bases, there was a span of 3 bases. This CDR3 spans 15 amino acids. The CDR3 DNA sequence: TGTGCCAGCAGCTTAACCCGCTCTGGGGCCAACGTCCTGACTTTC. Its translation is CASSLTRSGANVLTF.

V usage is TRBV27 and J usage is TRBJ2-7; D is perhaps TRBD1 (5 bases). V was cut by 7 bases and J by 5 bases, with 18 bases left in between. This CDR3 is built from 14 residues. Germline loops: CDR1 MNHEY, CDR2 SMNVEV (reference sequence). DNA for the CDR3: TGTGCCAGCATAACTACAGGTCGGCCCAACGAGCAGTACTTC. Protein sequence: CASITTGRPNEQYF.

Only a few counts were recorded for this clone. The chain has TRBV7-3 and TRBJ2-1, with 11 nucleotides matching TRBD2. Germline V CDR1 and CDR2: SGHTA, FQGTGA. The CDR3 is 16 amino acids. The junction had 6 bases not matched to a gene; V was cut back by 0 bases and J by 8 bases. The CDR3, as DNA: TGTGCCAGCAGCTTAACCTTAGCGGGAGGGTTAGATGAGCAGTTCTTC. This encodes CASSLTLAGGLDEQFF.

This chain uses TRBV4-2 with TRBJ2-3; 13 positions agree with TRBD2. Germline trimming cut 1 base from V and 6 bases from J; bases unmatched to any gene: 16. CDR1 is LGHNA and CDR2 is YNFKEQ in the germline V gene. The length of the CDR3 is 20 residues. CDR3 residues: CASSQVPGQGLAGFPDTQYF. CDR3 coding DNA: TGTGCCAGCAGCCAAGTACCGGGCCAGGGACTAGCGGGATTTCCCGATACGCAGTATTTT.

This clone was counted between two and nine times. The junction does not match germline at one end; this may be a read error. In DNA, the CDR3 is TGTGCTAGCAACGTCTACAATGAGCAGTTCTTC. This sequence encodes CASNVYNEQFF. This rearrangement joins TRBV6-5 to TRBJ2-1; D call uncertain. There are 11 residues in the CDR3. Germline CDR1 MNHEY, CDR2 SVGAGI.

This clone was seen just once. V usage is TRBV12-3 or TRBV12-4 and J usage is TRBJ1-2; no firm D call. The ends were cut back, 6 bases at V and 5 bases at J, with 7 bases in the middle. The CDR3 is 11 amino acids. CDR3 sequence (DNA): TGTGCCAGCAGCTCAGAATATGGCTACACCTTC. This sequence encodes CASSSEYGYTF.